These 27 T cell receptor beta chains share one sample of origin, sequenced in a study of tumor and adjacent non-tumor tissue in lung cancer. A modified ARM-PCR protocol with three rounds of nested PCR amplified TCRbeta. TCRdb ran MiXCR on the multiplex PCR reads and lists one entry per CDR3 protein. This sample carries over 110,000 distinct CDR3 sequences, 66% of them seen once, and the ten largest clones take 15% to 20%. No cell sorting was done before RNA was extracted from the tissue. The sequenced sample consisted of lung tumor tissue. These receptors originate from a man aged 55 to 70 with small cell lung cancer.

Note on this clonotype: At one boundary the junction diverges from the germline segment, which might be a read error. The chain joins TRBV11-3 to TRBJ2-3; D is uncertain. The CDR3 totals 15 residues. Looked up from germline, CDR1 is SGHNT and CDR2 is YENEEA. For the CDR3, the DNA is TGCGCCAGCAGCTTCACTGGCCGGAGTTTAGATACGCAGTATTTT. Amino acids: CASSFTGRSLDTQYF.

Turning to this clonotype: A much larger clone differs by one base, so this may be a read error. The chain joins TRBV4-2 to TRBJ1-1; D call uncertain. This CDR3 has 15 amino acids. Per germline, CDR1 LGHNA and CDR2 YNFKEQ. Here the CDR3 reads CAGSQGAGVNTEAFF. CDR3 DNA sequence: TGTGCCGGCAGCCAAGGAGCCGGAGTTAACACTGAAGCTTTCTTT.

A few counts support this clonotype. The rearrangement uses TRBV18 and TRBJ2-7; the match to TRBD2 covers 7 bases. J was trimmed by 5 bases and V by 3 bases; bases with no gene match: 13. CDR1 is KGHSH, CDR2 LQKENI, per germline. CDR3 length: 16 amino acids. The CDR3 bases are TGTGCCAGCTCACCGAGAGAAGCGGGATCCGGCCACGAGCAGTACTTC. Translating gives CASSPREAGSGHEQYF.

This clonotype was counted between two and nine times. This chain joins TRBV12-3 or TRBV12-4 and TRBJ2-1; D gene ambiguous. The CDR3 extends over 13 amino acids. V shed 3 bases and J shed 5 bases, with 8 bases lying between them. The CDR3 spells CASSFTDNNEQFF. CDR3 bases: TGTGCCAGCAGTTTCACTGACAACAATGAGCAGTTCTTC.

This clonotype was detected only once. At one end the junction does not follow the germline gene, possibly because of a read error. The chain couples TRBV11-3 to TRBJ1-2, with unresolved D. The CDR3 sequence is 14 residues long. Germline V CDR1 and CDR2: SGHNT, YENEEA. The CDR3 sequence: CAWSLVPGNYGFTF. The DNA of the CDR3 is TGTGCCTGGAGCTTAGTGCCGGGAAACTATGGCTTCACCTTC.

Of note for this clonotype: An end of the junction does not agree with germline; a read error may underlie this. The chain combines TRBV6-5 with TRBJ2-2; the match to TRBD1 covers 8 bases. The germline V gene encodes CDR1 MNHEY and CDR2 SVGAGI. The CDR3 extends over 14 amino acids. The CDR3 protein is CASRRQGYTEELFF. The CDR3, as DNA: TGTGCCAGCAGAAGACAGGGGTATACCGAGGAGCTGTTTTTT.

As for this clonotype: Sequence at one end of the junction differs from germline and may be a read error. The J gene is TRBJ2-7, the V gene TRBV4-2; 9 nucleotides match TRBD1. The CDR3 runs to 15 residues. Germline CDR1 LGHNA, CDR2 YNFKEQ. The CDR3: CARSQAGQGIYEQYF. Written as DNA, the CDR3 is TGTGCCAGGAGCCAAGCGGGACAGGGAATTTACGAGCAATACTTC.

The V call is TRBV12-3 or TRBV12-4, the J call TRBJ1-2; 11 bases match TRBD1. The CDR3 is made up of 15 amino acids. The trim removed 5 bases at V and 4 bases at J, leaving 6 bases unmatched. CDR3 sequence (DNA): TGTGCCAGCAGTCCGTCCGGGACAGGGGGCTATGGCTACACCTTC. Translation: CASSPSGTGGYGYTF.

Remarks on this clonotype: As the CDR3 is not closed by the conserved phenylalanine or tryptophan, this likely results from a read error. Because the CDR3's place on the DNA is in doubt, the DNA is left out and the CDR3 is given as listed by TCRdb. The CDR3 loop is CASSLRGSLLATGELFS. The V and J genes are TRBV11-3 and TRBJ2-2; TRBD1, the D gene given by the table, was not confirmed from the DNA. CDR1 is SGHNT, CDR2 YENEEA, per germline. Ends included, the CDR3 has 17 residues.

About this clonotype itself: The junction departs from germline at one end; a sequencing error may be responsible. The rearrangement uses TRBV11-3 and TRBJ2-2; perhaps D is TRBD1 or TRBD2 (5 bases each). The germline CDR1 and CDR2 sequences are SGHNT and YENEEA. This CDR3 is 15 amino acids long. The CDR3 here is CTSSFSSGFTGELLF. CDR3 sequence (DNA): TGTACCAGCAGCTTTAGCTCAGGGTTCACCGGGGAGCTGTTGTTT.

The rearrangement uses TRBV6-1 and TRBJ1-1; 7 bases map to TRBD1. V dropped 10 bases and J dropped 4; count of bases not matched to a gene: 15. The CDR3 has 15 amino acids. Germline V CDR1 and CDR2: MNHNS, SASEGT. CDR3 sequence reads: CANIGTGEVGTEAFF. As DNA, the CDR3 is TGTGCCAACATTGGCACAGGGGAAGTAGGCACTGAAGCTTTCTTT.

Concerning this clonotype itself: At one boundary the junction diverges from the germline segment, which might be a read error. The gene calls are TRBV11-2 and TRBJ2-7, with a weak D call TRBD2 (5 bases). The V gene's germline CDR1 is SGHAT and CDR2 FQNNGV. The CDR3 runs to 16 residues. The CDR3 here is CAISLSGRGTIDEQYF. CDR3 bases: TGTGCCATCAGCTTAAGTGGCCGGGGAACTATTGACGAGCAGTACTTC.

This clonotype has a single count. Germline is not matched at one junction end, which may reflect a read error. The J gene is TRBJ2-7, the V gene TRBV11-3, with D possibly matching TRBD1 (5 bases). Germline V CDR1 and CDR2: SGHNT, YENEEA. This CDR3 is 15 amino acids long. DNA of the CDR3: TGTGCCAGTAGCTCCGAGACAGACAGTCCCCGCGAGCAGTACTTC. It codes for CASSSETDSPREQYF.

The rearrangement links TRBV29-1 to TRBJ1-5; D is unresolved. This CDR3 contains 12 residues. CDR1 and CDR2 (germline): SQVTM, ANQGSEA. Trimming stripped 4 bases from V and 4 bases from J, with 8 bases between. The CDR3 reads CSVVSRNQPQHF. The CDR3 nucleotides read TGCAGCGTTGTGAGTAGGAATCAGCCCCAGCATTTT.

This clonotype was observed a single time. Sequence at one end of the junction differs from germline and may be a read error. The chain employs TRBV12-3 or TRBV12-4 and TRBJ2-3; no clear D gene. The CDR3 has 14 residues. The DNA of the CDR3 is TGTGCCAGCAGAATTGGCGGCGGCACAGATAAGCAGTATTTT. It is translated as CASRIGGGTDKQYF.

V and J are TRBV5-4 and TRBJ2-5; TRBD1 agrees at 8 bases. The length of the CDR3 is 14 residues. The V and J ends lost 2 bases and 2 bases, in that order; junction bases with no gene match: 2. In germline, CDR1 is SGHNT, CDR2 YYREEE (reference sequence). The CDR3 protein is CASSFNRGQETQYF. The DNA of the CDR3 is TGTGCCAGCAGCTTCAACAGGGGGCAAGAGACCCAGTACTTC.

Comment on this clonotype: A much larger clone differs by one base, so this may be a read error. CDR3 nucleotide sequence: TGTGCCAGCCGCCCGCTAGGGTCCGGGGAGCTGTTTTTT. It encodes CASRPLGSGELFF. This chain connects TRBV6-5 to TRBJ2-2; D not certain. V was clipped by 8 bases and J by 6 bases, with 13 bases between them. The length of the CDR3 is 13 residues. The germline V gene encodes CDR1 MNHEY and CDR2 SVGAGI.

Notes on this clonotype: At one of its ends the junction is not consistent with the germline gene, which may arise from a read error. V gene TRBV5-4 combines with J gene TRBJ1-2; D ambiguous. The CDR3 loop spans 13 amino acids. Germline lookup yields CDR1 SGHNT and CDR2 YYREEE (reference sequence). The CDR3: CTSSLPGIVGYTF. The CDR3 region has the DNA TGTACCAGCAGCTTGCCAGGAATTGTTGGCTACACCTTC. The whole variable domain, filled in from reference TRBV5-4 and TRBJ1-2, reads ETGVTQSPTHLIKTRGQQVTLRCSSQSGHNTVSWYQQALGQGPQFIFQYYREEENGRGNFPPRFSGLQFPNYSSELNVNALELDDSALYLCTSSLPGIVGYTFGSGTRLTVV.

This clonotype was counted many times. The V gene is TRBV29-1, the J gene TRBJ2-3; D perhaps matches TRBD1 (6 bases). The CDR3 has 14 residues. Trimming stripped 4 bases from V and 2 bases from J, with 13 bases between. Germline V gene data show CDR1 as SQVTM and CDR2 as ANQGSEA. In DNA form, the CDR3 reads TGCAGCGTTGGGGGGCAGGCAAACACAGATACGCAGTATTTT. This sequence encodes CSVGGQANTDTQYF.

This clonotype was recorded many times. The chain uses TRBV29-1 and TRBJ2-6; TRBD1 is a possible D gene (6 bases). Germline V lookup: CDR1 SQVTM, CDR2 ANQGSEA. V was clipped by 6 bases and J by 2 bases, with 8 bases between them. CDR3 length: 13 residues. The CDR3 loop is CSVQGTGANVLTF. DNA for the CDR3: TGCAGCGTACAGGGTACTGGGGCCAACGTCCTGACTTTC. Complete variable domain (other parts from reference TRBV29-1 and TRBJ2-6): SAVISQKPSRDICQRGTSLTIQCQVDSQVTMMFWYRQQPGQSLTLIATANQGSEATYESGFVIDKFPISRPNLTFSTLTVSNMSPEDSSIYLCSVQGTGANVLTFGAGSRLTVL.

Note on this clonotype: At one end, the junction sequence differs from germline, possibly due to a read error. The V gene is TRBV24-1, the J gene TRBJ1-5, with TRBD1 matching over 7 bases. The CDR3 has 16 residues. CDR1 and CDR2 (germline): KGHDR, SFDVKD. This CDR3 reads CANSDPDRKSNQPQHF. In nucleotides, the CDR3 is TGTGCCAACAGTGACCCGGACAGGAAAAGCAATCAGCCCCAGCATTTC.

On this clonotype itself: Because it lacks the conserved phenylalanine or tryptophan at the end, this CDR3 is likely a read error. This chain links TRBV29-1 with TRBJ2-1, with a tentative D call TRBD2 (6 bases). The CDR3 extends over 14 amino acids. CDR1 and CDR2 from the germline V gene are SQVTM and ANQGSEA. DNA for the CDR3: TGCAGTGTTGCTGTCGGGGGAGAGTACAATGAGCAGTTCCTC. Translating gives CSVAVGGEYNEQFL.

In regard to this clonotype: This may be a read error: a much more frequent sequence differs by one nucleotide. The rearrangement links TRBV20-1 to TRBJ1-2; D perhaps matches TRBD1 (5 bases). Trimming removed 2 bases at V and 4 bases at J, with 14 bases between. Germline V gene sequence: CDR1 DFQATT, CDR2 SNEGSKA (reference sequence). This CDR3 comprises 14 residues. CDR3 residues: CSARPQTVPYGYTF. The CDR3 region has the DNA TGCAGTGCTAGACCACAGACAGTCCCCTATGGCTACACCTTC.

The chain uses TRBV29-1 and TRBJ2-1; D unresolved. The CDR3 is 14 residues long. Germline CDR1 SQVTM, CDR2 ANQGSEA. Trimming pared 7 bases from V and 5 bases from J, leaving 18 bases between. CDR3 in amino acids: CSAAPSESHNEQFF. The CDR3, as DNA: TGCAGCGCTGCCCCCAGTGAATCTCACAATGAGCAGTTCTTC.

As for this clonotype: The conserved phenylalanine or tryptophan is not found at the CDR3 terminus, so this likely reflects a read error. This chain uses TRBV6-6 with TRBJ1-5, with unresolved D. The germline V gene encodes CDR1 MNHNY and CDR2 SVGAGI (reference sequence). The CDR3 contains 14 residues. Trimming pared 8 bases from V and 0 bases from J, leaving 11 bases between. This CDR3 is CASQETNSNQPQHS. The CDR3 bases are TGTGCCAGCCAGGAGACAAATAGCAATCAGCCCCAGCATTCT.

The rearrangement links TRBV20-1 to TRBJ2-7; D not resolved. This CDR3 spans 14 amino acids. V was shortened by 6 bases and J by 0 bases, with 15 bases between the two germline ends. CDR1 and CDR2 from the germline V gene are DFQATT and SNEGSKA (reference sequence). The CDR3 DNA sequence: TGCAGTGCCCCCCGACTCTTAAGCTCCTACGAGCAGTACTTC. This encodes CSAPRLLSSYEQYF.

Comments on this clonotype: A read error may produce the germline difference seen at one junction end. This chain connects TRBV11-2 to TRBJ2-3, with a weak D call TRBD2 (5 bases). There are 16 residues in the CDR3. CDR1 and CDR2 from the germline V gene are SGHAT and FQNNGV. The CDR3, as DNA: TGTGCCAGCAGCCTCCTAGGAAGCGGCGTCACAGATGCGCAGTACTTT. Encoded protein: CASSLLGSGVTDAQYF.